The sequence of this T cell receptor beta chain was determined in a study of Graves' ophthalmopathy and Graves' hyperthyroidism. Findings of the study overall: Blood repertoires reportedly contained most expanded thyroid clonotypes above 0.001 frequency. Ophthalmopathy progression predictions by the model showed nearly 75% specificity and 70.59% sensitivity.

The study amplified TCR beta CDR3 regions using RNA transcripts. A first-round RT-PCR used HTBI primers, followed by a second-round multiplex PCR. TCRdb analysed the multiplex PCR reads with MiXCR anew, one entry per CDR3 protein. The data contain over a million distinct CDR3 sequences, roughly two fifths of them singletons. A remark on this clonotype: The antigen is not known.

The CDR3 sequence is 16 residues long. The J segment lost 3 bases and the V segment lost 3 bases, leaving 5 bases of the junction unmatched. Germline V gene sequence: CDR1 DFQATT, CDR2 SNEGSKA (reference sequence). Diagnosis used clinical symptoms, serum thyroxine, TRAb, thyroid ultrasound and orbital computed tomography. The sequence came from an adult man with Graves' hyperthyroidism. The material sequenced was peripheral blood or thyroid tissue (not recorded which). The J gene is TRBJ2-2, the V gene TRBV20-1; 12 nucleotides align to TRBD2. In nucleotides, the CDR3 is TGCAGTGCTAGGGCTAGCGGGGGGGTTTACACCGGGGAGCTGTTTTTT. Translated: CSARASGGVYTGELFF.